In its sample, the clone carrying this T cell receptor (beta chain) was seen a few times. Antigen specificity is unknown. Allogeneic regulatory or mature dendritic cells were co-cultured for 5 days with CFSE-labeled sorted T cells at 1:10. This record comes from a study of regulatory dendritic cells for organ transplantation. At the level of the study: Regulatory dendritic cells came from monocytes given vitamin D3 and IL-10. Broader study findings: Alloreactive memory CD8+ T cell pools varied considerably between individuals. Resting memory CD8+ T cells held the most alloreactive clonotypes. Naive T cells showed high diversity, memory cells less, memory CD8+ least.

Repertoires were generated with immunoSEQ multiplex PCR, while TCRdb's copy carries only in-frame clones and drops some. The top ten hold 0.4% to 0.45% of the sample, which has over 9,000 clones, around 92% seen once. The sequenced material came from naive CD8+ T cells from blood cultured with dendritic cells. Noted subset: CD45RA+ naive T cells. The sequence was collected from a human donor in good health.

The chain's CDR3 is CATCLGGRDQPQHF. CDR3 sequence (DNA): TGTGCCACCTGCCTGGGGGGTAGGGATCAGCCCCAGCATTTT. V and J are TRBV15 and TRBJ1-5, with D perhaps TRBD1 (5 bases). This CDR3 is built from 14 residues. CDR1 is LNHNV, CDR2 YYDKDF, per germline (reference sequence). Trimming stripped 8 bases from V and 5 bases from J, with 16 bases between.